This passage covers 5 T cell receptor beta chains from one sample sequenced in a study of OX40 agonist ivuxolimab in advanced cancers. Assay used: immunoSEQ multiplex PCR; TCRdb lists only in-frame clones, some missing. The table has under 40,000 clones, roughly 79% seen once. Sample: CD4+ or CD8+ T cells sorted from blood, taken in a trial of the OX40 agonist ivuxolimab. The receptor set was obtained from an adult with an advanced solid tumor such as melanoma, head and neck, liver or kidney cancer.

The gene calls are TRBV9 and TRBJ2-2; D unclear. CDR1 is SGDLS, CDR2 YYNGEE, per germline. The CDR3 runs to 14 residues. The V end was cut by 3 bases, the J end by 0 bases, with 6 bases between. This chain's CDR3 is CASSANTNTGELFF. The CDR3 bases are TGTGCCAGCAGCGCAAATACGAACACCGGGGAGCTGTTTTTT. Based on the CDR3 plus reference TRBV9 and TRBJ2-2, the full variable domain is DSGVTQTPKHLITATGQRVTLRCSPRSGDLSVYWYQQSLDQGLQFLIQYYNGEERAKGNILERFSAQQFPDLHSELNLSSLELGDSALYFCASSANTNTGELFFGEGSRLTVL.

This chain uses TRBV5-1 with TRBJ1-6, with 10 bases aligning to TRBD1. This CDR3 is 16 amino acids long. Germline-derived CDR1 and CDR2 are SGHRS and YFSETQ. After removal of 4 bases from V and 7 bases from J, the junction contained 8 bases not matched to a gene. In DNA, the CDR3 is TGCGCCAGCAGCCTATCCGGGACAGGGGCAAATTCACCCCTCCACTTT. This gives the protein CASSLSGTGANSPLHF.

J is TRBJ2-1 and V is TRBV5-1; TRBD2 aligns across 8 bases. Germline trimming cut 4 bases from V and 6 bases from J; bases unmatched to any gene: 9. Germline V gene sequence: CDR1 SGHRS, CDR2 YFSETQ. The CDR3 has 15 residues. Written as DNA, the CDR3 is TGCGCCAGCAGCCGCCTGACGGGAGGGACCAATGAGCAGTTCTTC. Its translation is CASSRLTGGTNEQFF.

This chain joins TRBV7-9 and TRBJ1-2; no definite D call. V was shortened by 1 base and J by 7 bases, with 13 bases between the two germline ends. This CDR3 has 14 residues. Germline V gene sequence: CDR1 SEHNR, CDR2 FQNEAQ (reference sequence). The CDR3 reads CASSLEVVLAGYTF. The DNA for the CDR3 is TGTGCCAGCAGCTTAGAGGTGGTATTGGCTGGCTACACCTTC.

The rearrangement uses TRBV18 and TRBJ2-7, with D maybe TRBD1 (6 bases). The germline gives CDR1 KGHSH, CDR2 LQKENI. The CDR3 extends over 14 amino acids. V gave up 3 bases and J gave up 5 bases, with 14 bases separating them. The CDR3 spells CASSPSTGSHEQYF. As DNA, the CDR3 is TGTGCCAGCTCACCCTCTACAGGGTCCCACGAGCAGTACTTC. The entire variable domain, with the rest obtained from reference TRBV18 and TRBJ2-7, is as follows: NAGVMQNPRHLVRRRGQEARLRCSPMKGHSHVYWYRQLPEEGLKFMVYLQKENIIDESGMPKERFSAEFPKEGPSILRIQQVVRGDSAAYFCASSPSTGSHEQYFGPGTRLTVT.